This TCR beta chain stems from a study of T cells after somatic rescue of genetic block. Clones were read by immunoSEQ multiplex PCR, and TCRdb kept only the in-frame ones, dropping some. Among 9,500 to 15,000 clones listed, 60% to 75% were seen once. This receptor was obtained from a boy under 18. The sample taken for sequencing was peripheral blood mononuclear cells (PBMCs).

The CDR3 bases are TGCGCCAGCAGCTTGGTGTTAACGGGGGTCAGTACTGAAGCTTTCTTT. Translated, it gives CASSLVLTGVSTEAFF. This sequence joins TRBV5-1 and TRBJ1-1, with D possibly TRBD1 on 5 matching bases. This CDR3 is 16 amino acids long. Trimming removed 0 bases from V and 5 bases from J, with 17 bases in between. Looked up from germline, CDR1 is SGHRS and CDR2 is YFSETQ.